Reported below is one T cell receptor (beta chain). Trimming took 0 bases from V and 6 from J; bases not matched to a gene: 1. CDR1 is LGHNA, CDR2 YNFKEQ, per germline. The CDR3 is 13 residues long. The data derive from a study of blood T cell repertoires in COVID-19. As processed by the authors: Estimated nucleated cell counts came from reference gene primer amplification. Profiling relied on immunoSEQ multiplex PCR, and the TCRdb table lists in-frame clones only, not all of them. The D gene and trimming were derived from the DNA, and the V and J assignments and clone size from that table. The sample holds about 260,000 clones, around 89% seen once.

The chain is built from TRBV4-2 and TRBJ2-7; 8 nucleotides align to TRBD2. Sequencing used peripheral blood. This clonotype originated in a man aged 55 to 70 who had recovered from COVID-19. Here the CDR3 reads CASSQEGLGEQYF. CDR3 in DNA: TGTGCCAGCAGCCAAGAGGGACTAGGCGAGCAGTACTTC.